A selection of T cell receptor beta chains follows, all from one sample in a study of naive and memory T cell subsets. TCRdb reprocessed the UMI-ligation and nested PCR reads via MiXCR and lists one record per CDR3 protein. The profile shows tens of thousands of distinct CDR3 sequences, around 9% of them singletons. Input material: naive CD8+ T cells from blood. All receptors come from a human donor in good health. Each CDR3 is given with its conserved first and last residue. Each record gives: J gene, V gene, clone size, D gene, CDR3 DNA, CDR3 protein. D genes are given only for firm matches. A row's size may be missing; if present it is once, few, many or a size class.

>TRBJ2-3|TRBV29-1|-|TRBD1
TGCAGCGTTGAACAGGGGGTTAACACAGATACGCAGTATTTT
CSVEQGVNTDTQYF
>TRBJ2-7|TRBV9|few|-
TGTGCCAGCAGCCCCTATGACGGGAGTTACGAGCAGTACTTC
CASSPYDGSYEQYF
>TRBJ1-1|TRBV6-5|-|-
TGTGCCAGCACTTCATCTGCGGGGGGAAGCACTGAAGCTTTCTTT
CASTSSAGGSTEAFF
>TRBJ1-1|TRBV4-1|many|-
TGCGCCAGCAGCCAGACAGAGAACACTGAAGCTTTCTTT
CASSQTENTEAFF
>TRBJ1-1|TRBV5-6|-|-
TGTGCCAGCAGCTTGGGCCAGCCGAACACTGAAGCTTTCTTT
CASSLGQPNTEAFF
>TRBJ1-5|TRBV20-1|-|-
TGCAGTGCTCAATCCCGGACAGCCAGCAATCAGCCCCAGCATTTT
CSAQSRTASNQPQHF
>TRBJ2-7|TRBV20-1|many|-
TGCAGTGCTCTCGACAGCGCTTTCTCCTACGAGCAGTACTTC
CSALDSAFSYEQYF
>TRBJ2-3|TRBV6-5|-|-
TGTGCCAGCGGGCTTAGCCCAGATACGCAGTATTTT
CASGLSPDTQYF
>TRBJ2-7|TRBV20-1|many|TRBD2
TGCAGTGCTAGAGTGGCGGGAGGGCCGATATACGAGCAGTACTTC
CSARVAGGPIYEQYF
>TRBJ2-3|TRBV27|few|-
TGTGCCAGCAGTCCCTTTCCCGACAGCACAGATACGCAGTATTTT
CASSPFPDSTDTQYF
>TRBJ2-1|TRBV24-1|many|TRBD1
TGTGCCACCAGTGACCCCCGCAGGGGGCTTTACAATGAGCAGTTCTTC
CATSDPRRGLYNEQFF
>TRBJ2-7|TRBV27|-|TRBD1
TGTGCCAGCAGTTTCCGACAGGGCTTCGAGCAGTACTTC
CASSFRQGFEQYF
>TRBJ2-7|TRBV5-1|few|-
TGCGCCAGCAGCTTAGGGTCGGGCGAGCAGTACTTC
CASSLGSGEQYF
>TRBJ1-1|TRBV20-1|-|-
TGCAGTGCTAGAGATCATCAGGGTAGGTCTGAAGCTTTCTTT
CSARDHQGRSEAFF
>TRBJ2-1|TRBV29-1|many|TRBD2
TGCAGCGTTGAATCCCTAGCGGGAGGGCCCAATGAGCAGTTCTTC
CSVESLAGGPNEQFF
>TRBJ2-1|TRBV5-6|few|TRBD2
TGTGCCAGCAGCTCGGGAGGGGGGTCCTACAATGAGCAGTTCTTC
CASSSGGGSYNEQFF
>TRBJ2-3|TRBV15|-|TRBD2
TGTGCCACCAGCAGAGAAACCGGGACTAGCGTACTCACAGATACGCAGTATTTT
CATSRETGTSVLTDTQYF
>TRBJ2-1|TRBV27|few|-
TGTGCCAGCAGTTCCGGACTAAATTCGCCGTTCTTC
CASSSGLNSPFF
>TRBJ2-1|TRBV7-2|few|-
TGTGCCAGCAGCTTAGACAGACTGCTCTATGAGCAGTTCTTC
CASSLDRLLYEQFF
>TRBJ2-7|TRBV4-3|many|TRBD1
TGCGCCAGCAGCCGAGCTCTCCCCACCGCGGGACAGGTGGACGAGCAGTACTTC
CASSRALPTAGQVDEQYF
>TRBJ2-5|TRBV20-1|few|TRBD1
TGCAGTGCTACCCTTGAACAGGGGTACGACCAAGAGACCCAGTACTTC
CSATLEQGYDQETQYF
>TRBJ2-2|TRBV29-1|few|-
TGCAGCGTTGCTAGCACCGGGGAGCTGTTTTTT
CSVASTGELFF
>TRBJ2-3|TRBV5-5|-|-
TGTGCCAGCAGCTTGGATGGTAGTCTGACAGATACGCAGTATTTT
CASSLDGSLTDTQYF
>TRBJ2-3|TRBV29-1|many|-
TGCAGCGTCATCCTCCGCGGGACAGAAAACACAGATACGCAGTATTTT
CSVILRGTENTDTQYF
>TRBJ1-2|TRBV29-1|-|-
TGCAGCGTTGATGTTCCGGGGGCGCTTTCCAACACCTTC
CSVDVPGALSNTF
>TRBJ2-5|TRBV7-8|few|TRBD2
TGTGCCAGCAGCACAATACTCGGGACTAGCGGGAGAGAGGGGGAGTTGATGGAGACCCAGTACTTC
CASSTILGTSGREGELMETQYF
>TRBJ2-7|TRBV4-1|few|TRBD2
TGCGCCAGCAGCCAAGATGAGGGACTAGCGGGGCTCTACGAGCAGTACTTC
CASSQDEGLAGLYEQYF
>TRBJ2-5|TRBV25-1|-|TRBD1
TGTGCCAGCAGGACGACAGGGGTCGGAGAGACCCAGTACTTC
CASRTTGVGETQYF
>TRBJ2-2|TRBV12-3/TRBV12-4|-|TRBD2
TGTGCCAGCAGTGTGACTAGCGGGAGAAATACCGGGGAGCTGTTTTTT
CASSVTSGRNTGELFF
>TRBJ2-7|TRBV11-2|many|-
TGTGCCTCCAAAGAGGGACCTTACGAGCAGTACTTC
CASKEGPYEQYF
>TRBJ2-1|TRBV12-3/TRBV12-4|few|-
TGTGCCAGCAGTTCTCTACCTCTCAATGAGCAGTTCTTC
CASSSLPLNEQFF
>TRBJ2-3|TRBV28|few|-
TGTGCCAGCAGTTTAGGAGCGGTCACAGATACGCAGTATTTT
CASSLGAVTDTQYF
>TRBJ2-5|TRBV29-1|few|TRBD2
TGCAGCGTTGAGACCGGACTAGCGGGAGTTATAGGAGAGACCCAGTACTTC
CSVETGLAGVIGETQYF
>TRBJ2-7|TRBV5-1|many|TRBD1
TGCGCCAGCGGGGACAGCTCCTACGAGCAGTACTTC
CASGDSSYEQYF
>TRBJ2-7|TRBV9|many|-
TGTGCCAGCAGCGAAGTGGCTAGCTCCTACGAGCAGTACTTC
CASSEVASSYEQYF
>TRBJ2-7|TRBV4-1|-|TRBD1
TGCGCCAGCAGCCCTACCCCGGGACAGCCCTACGAGCAGTACTTC
CASSPTPGQPYEQYF
>TRBJ1-3|TRBV4-2|few|-
TGTGCCAGCAGCCAAGATGGACAGATCTCTGGAAACACCATATATTTT
CASSQDGQISGNTIYF
>TRBJ2-6|TRBV9|-|-
TGTGCCAGCAGCGTAGCGCAGGGCCTCTCTGGGGACAACGTCCTGACTTTC
CASSVAQGLSGDNVLTF
>TRBJ2-1|TRBV28|-|TRBD2
TGTGCCAGCAGTTACGGGACTAGCGGGGATTACAATGAGCAGTTCTTC
CASSYGTSGDYNEQFF
>TRBJ2-3|TRBV27|few|-
TGTGCCAGCAGTTTAGTCCCAGGGGAGGCAGATACGCAGTATTTT
CASSLVPGEADTQYF
>TRBJ2-5|TRBV5-6|-|TRBD2
TGTGCCAGCAGCTTGGCCGGCGGGAGCCAGGCAGAGACCCAGTACTTC
CASSLAGGSQAETQYF
>TRBJ1-1|TRBV5-1|-|TRBD1
TGCGCCAGCACCACGGGACAGTTCACTGAAGCTTTCTTT
CASTTGQFTEAFF
>TRBJ1-2|TRBV28|few|-
TGTGCCAGCAGTTCACCCGACAGCACCTATGGCTACACCTTC
CASSSPDSTYGYTF
>TRBJ2-3|TRBV10-3|-|-
TGTGCCATCAGTGGGGAGGACATAGACACAGATACGCAGTATTTT
CAISGEDIDTDTQYF
>TRBJ2-6|TRBV2|few|-
TGTGCCAGCAGCGACCATTCTGGGGCCAACGTCCTGACTTTC
CASSDHSGANVLTF
>TRBJ2-3|TRBV10-3|many|TRBD1
TGTGCCATCAGAACCGACAGGGCTAGCACAGATACGCAGTATTTT
CAIRTDRASTDTQYF
>TRBJ2-1|TRBV4-2|-|-
TGTGCCAGCAGCCGGTCCGGGCTTGAGCAGTTCTTC
CASSRSGLEQFF
>TRBJ1-3|TRBV10-3|-|-
TGTGCCATCAGTGAGTCGAAAGGGACCTCTGGAAACACCATATATTTT
CAISESKGTSGNTIYF